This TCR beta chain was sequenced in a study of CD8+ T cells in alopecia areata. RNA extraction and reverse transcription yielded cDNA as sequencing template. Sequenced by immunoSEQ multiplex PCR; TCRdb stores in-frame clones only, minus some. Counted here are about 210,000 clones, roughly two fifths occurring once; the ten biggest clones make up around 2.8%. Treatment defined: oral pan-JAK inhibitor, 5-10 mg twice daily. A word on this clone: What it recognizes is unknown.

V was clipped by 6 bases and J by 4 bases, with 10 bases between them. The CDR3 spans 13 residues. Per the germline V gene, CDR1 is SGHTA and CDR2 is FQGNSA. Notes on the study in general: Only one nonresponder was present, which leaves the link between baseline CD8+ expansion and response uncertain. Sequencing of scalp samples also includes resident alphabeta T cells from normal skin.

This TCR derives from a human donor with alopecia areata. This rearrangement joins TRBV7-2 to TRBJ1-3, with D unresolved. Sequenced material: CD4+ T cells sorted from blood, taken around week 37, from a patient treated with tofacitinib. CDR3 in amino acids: CASSQKTGNTIYF. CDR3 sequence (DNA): TGTGCCAGCAGTCAAAAAACCGGAAACACCATATATTTT.